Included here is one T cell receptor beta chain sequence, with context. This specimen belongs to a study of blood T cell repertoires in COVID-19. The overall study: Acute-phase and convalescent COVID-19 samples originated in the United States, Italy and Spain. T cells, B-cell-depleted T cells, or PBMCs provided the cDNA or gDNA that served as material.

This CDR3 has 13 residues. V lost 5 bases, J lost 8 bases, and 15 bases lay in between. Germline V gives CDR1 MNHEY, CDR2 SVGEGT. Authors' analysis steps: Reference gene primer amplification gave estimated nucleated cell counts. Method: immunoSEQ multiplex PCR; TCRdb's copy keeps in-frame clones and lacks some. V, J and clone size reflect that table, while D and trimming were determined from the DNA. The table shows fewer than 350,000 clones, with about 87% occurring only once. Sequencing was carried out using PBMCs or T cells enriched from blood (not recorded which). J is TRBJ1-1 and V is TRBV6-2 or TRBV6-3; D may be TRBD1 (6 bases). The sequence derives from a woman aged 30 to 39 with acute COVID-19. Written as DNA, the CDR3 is TGTGCCAGCAGTGACCGACAGGATTCCGAAGCTTTCTTT. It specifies CASSDRQDSEAFF.